The clone carrying this T cell receptor beta chain was counted only a few times. Antigen unknown. These data are taken from a study of regulatory T cells in long-lasting Graves disease. As for the study in general: The definition of persistent Graves' disease was over 5 years of antithyroid drugs with positive TSH receptor antibodies. General observations from the study: Persistent Graves' patients showed reduced TCR diversity versus newly diagnosed patients.

To make TCR beta libraries, researchers used iRepertoire HTBI primers and Arm-PCR of CDR3 regions. Authors' methods: Taken together, the samples had around 66 TRBV and more than 12 TRBJ segments identified. TCRdb fed the multiplex PCR reads into MiXCR, producing one record per CDR3 protein. The V and J calls come from TCRdb's annotation, not from the publication. This sample has roughly 500,000 distinct CDR3 sequences; around a fifth occur once, and the top ten carry roughly 14%. Time point: persistent/refractory GD, antithyroid drugs over 5 years with positive TRAb. PBMCs provided the RNA from which the TCR library was made. The sequence derives from a female donor with Graves disease. The material sequenced was peripheral blood mononuclear cells (PBMCs), taken when the disease was refractory, from a patient treated with antithyroid drugs.

CDR3 protein: CASSQGPGSSYEQYF. Written as DNA, the CDR3 is TGCGCCAGCAGCCAAGGGCCAGGGAGCTCCTACGAGCAGTACTTC. This chain links TRBV4-1 with TRBJ2-7; D may be TRBD1 or TRBD2 (5 bases each). Germline lookup yields CDR1 MGHRA and CDR2 YSYEKL. V dropped 1 base and J dropped 0 bases, with 10 bases sitting between them. The CDR3 runs to 15 residues.